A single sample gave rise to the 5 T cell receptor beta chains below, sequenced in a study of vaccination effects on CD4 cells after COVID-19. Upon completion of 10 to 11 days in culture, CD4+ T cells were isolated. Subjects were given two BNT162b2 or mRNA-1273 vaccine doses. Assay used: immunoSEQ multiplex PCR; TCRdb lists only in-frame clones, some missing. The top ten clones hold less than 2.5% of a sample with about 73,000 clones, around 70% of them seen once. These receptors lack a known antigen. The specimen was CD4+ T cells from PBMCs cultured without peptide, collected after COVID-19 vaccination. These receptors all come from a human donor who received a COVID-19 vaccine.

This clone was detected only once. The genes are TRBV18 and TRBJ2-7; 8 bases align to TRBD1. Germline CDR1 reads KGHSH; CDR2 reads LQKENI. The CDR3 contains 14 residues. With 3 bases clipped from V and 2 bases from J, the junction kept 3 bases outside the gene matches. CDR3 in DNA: TGTGCCAGCTCACCCGCGACAGGGGCCTACGAGCAGTACGTC. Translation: CASSPATGAYEQYV.

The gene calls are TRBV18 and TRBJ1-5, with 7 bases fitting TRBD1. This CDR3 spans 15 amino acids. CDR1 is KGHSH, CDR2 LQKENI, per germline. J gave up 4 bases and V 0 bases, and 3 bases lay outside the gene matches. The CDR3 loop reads CASSPPRGQNQPQHF. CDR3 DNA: TGTGCCAGCTCACCACCGAGGGGGCAGAATCAGCCCCAGCATTTT.

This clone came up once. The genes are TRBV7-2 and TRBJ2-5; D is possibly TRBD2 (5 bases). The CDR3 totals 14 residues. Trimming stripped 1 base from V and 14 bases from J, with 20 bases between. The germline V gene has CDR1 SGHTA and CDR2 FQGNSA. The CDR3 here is CASSLGIGSDSKYF. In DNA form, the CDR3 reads TGTGCCAGCAGCTTAGGAATAGGTTCGGACTCCAAATACTTC.

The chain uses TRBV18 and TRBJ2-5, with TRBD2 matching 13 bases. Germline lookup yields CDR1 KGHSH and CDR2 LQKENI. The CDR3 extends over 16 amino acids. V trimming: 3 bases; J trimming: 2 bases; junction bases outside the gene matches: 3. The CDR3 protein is CASSPTSGGIQETQYF. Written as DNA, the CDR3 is TGTGCCAGCTCACCGACTAGCGGGGGGATACAAGAGACCCAGTACTTC.

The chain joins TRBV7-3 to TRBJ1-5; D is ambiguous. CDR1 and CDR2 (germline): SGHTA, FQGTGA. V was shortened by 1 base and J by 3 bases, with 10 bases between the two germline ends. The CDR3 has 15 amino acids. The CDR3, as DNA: TGTGCCAGCAGCTTAAAGGGCAGGAACAATCAGCCCCAGCATTTT. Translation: CASSLKGRNNQPQHF.